One sample yielded the 4 T cell receptor beta chains listed below, sequenced in a study of CD8+ T cells in alopecia areata. RNA was isolated and reverse transcribed to cDNA, the sequencing template. Assay used: immunoSEQ multiplex PCR; TCRdb lists only in-frame clones, some missing. The sample shows some 110,000 clones, none of them appearing just once. Sequenced material: lesional skin. These receptors were taken from a C3H/HeJ mouse with alopecia areata. MHC haplotype: H2-k.

This clone was seen many times. Gene and germline names: mouse. The CDR3 is cut off 4 residues early in the read; its end comes from the germline J gene. The chain links TRBV13-3 to TRBJ2-1; tentatively, D is TRBD1 (5 bases). CDR1 and CDR2 from the germline V gene are NNHDY and SYVADS. The CDR3 loop spans 14 amino acids. V gave up 3 bases and J gave up 3 bases, with 10 bases separating them. The chain's CDR3 is CASSAGQPYAEQFF. CDR3 bases read: TGTGCCAGCAGTGCCGGACAACCCTATGCT.

With regard to this clone: The genes and germline here are from mouse. The DNA ends 4 residues before the CDR3 does, and the rest of the CDR3 is filled in from the germline J gene. This chain links TRBV14 with TRBJ2-1, with TRBD2 matching over 9 bases. CDR1 is SGHDT, CDR2 FRDEAV, per germline. This CDR3 has 13 amino acids. The CDR3 bases that were read are TGTGCCAGCAGGAGACTGGGGGTAGCT. Translated, it gives CASRRLGVA. The CDR3 reads in full as CASRRLGVAEQFF.

This clone was recorded a few times. Genes and germline come from the mouse. The read halts 4 residues ahead of the CDR3 end, with the missing end drawn from the germline J gene. The chain uses TRBV13-3 and TRBJ2-3; 9 nucleotides agree with TRBD2. V trimming: 1 base; J trimming: 3 bases; junction bases outside the gene matches: 6. Per germline, CDR1 NNHDY and CDR2 SYVADS. The CDR3 sequence is 16 residues long. CDR3 bases read: TGTGCCAGCAGTGATTTTGGGGGGGCGCGAGCAGAA. Translation: CASSDFGGARAE. The complete CDR3 protein is CASSDFGGARAETLYF.

This clone occurred a few times. The genes and germline here are from mouse. The part of the CDR3 DNA that was read is TGTGCCAGCAGTGGGACACCAACCAACGAA. Protein: CASSGTPTNE. The complete CDR3 protein is CASSGTPTNERLFF. V usage is TRBV19 and J usage is TRBJ1-4, with D perhaps matching TRBD1 (6 bases). The CDR3 is cut off 4 residues early in the read; its end comes from the germline J gene. CDR3 length: 14 amino acids. Trimming pared 4 bases from V and 3 bases from J, leaving 10 bases between. Germline CDR1 reads FNHDT; CDR2 reads SITEND (reference sequence).